This is a list of T cell receptor beta chains from one sample in a study of low-dose radiotherapy and immunotherapy resistance in tumors. One entry per CDR3 protein results from TCRdb running MiXCR on the reads. The table records 75,000 to 95,000 distinct CDR3 sequences, 18% of them present only once. Here the sequenced sample was PBMCs, taken before treatment. These receptor sequences come from a male donor with prostate cancer. Both conserved end residues are part of each CDR3. Fields, in order: D gene, V gene, J gene, clone size, CDR3 DNA, CDR3 protein. A D gene is named only where the DNA matches it firmly. Clone size is not always given. Where it is, it says once, few, many or a class for expanded clones.

.	TRBV19	TRBJ2-6	many	TGTGCCAGTAGTATAGGTCAGGGGGCCAACGTCCTGACTTTC	CASSIGQGANVLTF
.	TRBV23-1	TRBJ1-1	.	TGCGCCAGCAGTCAATCGATGTACATGAACACTGAAGCTTTCTTT	CASSQSMYMNTEAFF
.	TRBV20-1	TRBJ2-3	many	TGCAGTGCTAGAGATTCCGAGGGGATTGCAGATACGCAGTATTTT	CSARDSEGIADTQYF
TRBD1	TRBV4-3	TRBJ1-1	many	TGCGCCAGCAGCCCCGACAGGGCACCATACACTGAAGCTTTCTTT	CASSPDRAPYTEAFF
.	TRBV29-1	TRBJ2-1	many	TGCAGCGTTGAAGATATGACAAGAACCGATGAGCAGTTCTTC	CSVEDMTRTDEQFF
TRBD1	TRBV10-3	TRBJ1-1	many	TGTGCCATCAGTGAAGGGACAGGGCGGACTGAAGCTTTCTTT	CAISEGTGRTEAFF
.	TRBV20-1	TRBJ2-2	many	TGCAGTGCTAGAGATCCAGGCCCGGCGTACACCGGGGAGCTGTTTTTT	CSARDPGPAYTGELFF
TRBD2	TRBV28	TRBJ2-1	many	TGTGCCAGCAGTTTATTGCGGGGGGCGTACAATGAGCAGTTCTTC	CASSLLRGAYNEQFF
.	TRBV27	TRBJ1-5	once	TGTGCCAGCAGTTTTGGAGGCGGGGACGGCCATCAGCCCCAGCATTTT	CASSFGGGDGHQPQHF
TRBD1	TRBV20-1	TRBJ1-1	many	TGCAGTGCTAGAGATTCCAGGGGGCTTAGTGATGAAGCTTTCTTT	CSARDSRGLSDEAFF
.	TRBV4-3	TRBJ2-3	many	TGCGCCAGCAGCCAGAACCCGCGAGGGTTTAGCACAGATACGCAGTATTTT	CASSQNPRGFSTDTQYF
.	TRBV7-2	TRBJ1-1	many	TGTGCCAGCAGCTTAGATGCAGCAGTGAACACTGAAGCTTTCTTT	CASSLDAAVNTEAFF
.	TRBV6-5	TRBJ2-3	many	TGTGCCAGCAGTGAAGGAGGTGGTAGCACAGATACGCAGTATTTT	CASSEGGGSTDTQYF
TRBD2	TRBV3-1	TRBJ2-1	many	TGTGCCAGCAGCCAGATAGGGAGGGATGAGCAGTTCTTC	CASSQIGRDEQFF